This is a list of T cell receptor beta chains from one sample in a study of graft-versus-host responses after intestinal transplantation. TCRdb's copy holds only in-frame clones and misses some; the assay was immunoSEQ multiplex PCR. The sample gives roughly 11,000 clones, about 80% of which show up once; approximately 11% is in the top ten. Sequencing was performed on ileum tissue, taken 23 days after intestinal transplant. These receptors were taken from a human patient who received an intestinal transplant, so some T cells may come from the graft donor. CDR3s include the opening cysteine and the closing phenylalanine or tryptophan.

J gene | V gene | CDR3 protein
TRBJ1-5 | TRBV6-5 | CASSYPDGNQPQHF
TRBJ1-1 | TRBV7-1 | CASSLGGVNTEAFF
TRBJ2-3 | TRBV7-8 | CASSSPGGLVSDTQYF
TRBJ2-7 | TRBV6-5 | CASGLTSAYEQYF
TRBJ1-1 | TRBV7-6 | CASSPWTTMNTEAFF
TRBJ2-5 | TRBV7-3 | CAGRRRPRELLRETQYF
TRBJ1-6 | TRBV11-2 | CASSSGRGSPLHF
TRBJ2-7 | TRBV29-1 | CSVGTVSSYEQYF
TRBJ2-3 | TRBV27 | CASGNYFTDTQYF
TRBJ1-1 | TRBV6-1 | CASSEISDPMNTEAFF
TRBJ1-4 | TRBV7-8 | CASSLRETAGNEKLFF
TRBJ2-3 | TRBV4-3 | CASSQDAATDTQYF
TRBJ2-6 | TRBV6-5 | CASRGGSGANVLTF
TRBJ2-7 | TRBV19 | CASSHLVGSYEQYF
TRBJ2-1 | TRBV20-1 | CSASFHNEQFF
TRBJ2-7 | TRBV6-1 | CASTESGQQYF
TRBJ1-2 | TRBV7-9 | CASSSEGAGYGYTF
TRBJ2-7 | TRBV7-2 | CASSLRTGYEQYF
TRBJ2-5 | TRBV27 | CASSLFGGAETQYF
TRBJ2-7 | TRBV19 | CASSTGQGYEQYF
TRBJ1-4 | TRBV27 | CASSFRPATNEKLFF
TRBJ1-1 | TRBV28 | CASSPWQGAPGEVAFF
TRBJ2-1 | TRBV6-6 | CASREFAGALYNEQFF
TRBJ1-2 | TRBV5-6 | CASSLWGSGYTF
TRBJ2-5 | TRBV11-1 | CASSPGTLATQETQYF
TRBJ1-5 | TRBV6-1 | CASSEVGSPNQPQHF
TRBJ2-7 | TRBV10-3 | CAIAGGYEQYF
TRBJ1-6 | TRBV6-6 | CASSPVMGNSPLHF
TRBJ1-2 | TRBV5-1 | CASSRPSVRGGKNYGYTF
TRBJ2-1 | TRBV15 | CATRWGPAGEYNEQFF
TRBJ2-5 | TRBV13 | CASSLGQETQYF
TRBJ1-2 | TRBV27 | CASRSWTGDGYTF
TRBJ1-2 | TRBV18 | CASSPPEYGGDLYGYTF
TRBJ2-5 | TRBV20-1 | CSASWETQYF
TRBJ2-7 | TRBV6-5 | CASSPDRGLNEQYF
NA | TRBV9 | CASSVDGGRSSYEQYF
TRBJ2-1 | TRBV28 | CASSLAGGPNEQFF
TRBJ1-2 | TRBV15 | CATSSFLGQGRGGYTF
TRBJ1-2 | TRBV5-1 | CASSLSPGQSYGYTF
TRBJ2-7 | TRBV4-3 | CASSQDSSQAGYEQYF
TRBJ1-1 | TRBV6-1 | CASTGHPNTEAFF
TRBJ2-7 | TRBV7-9 | CASSSGWGPGYEQYF
TRBJ2-1 | TRBV21-1 | CASSKQRRQSYNEQFF
TRBJ2-1 | TRBV5-5 | CASSSLWRGGLGNEQFF
TRBJ1-2 | TRBV9 | CASSGSDRVNPIYGYTF
TRBJ2-3 | TRBV6-5 | CASSGSGGAADTQYF
TRBJ1-1 | TRBV30 | CAWRPLWGTEAFF
TRBJ2-2 | TRBV28 | CASSTGTDNTGELFF
TRBJ1-3 | TRBV9 | CASSARGSGNTIYF